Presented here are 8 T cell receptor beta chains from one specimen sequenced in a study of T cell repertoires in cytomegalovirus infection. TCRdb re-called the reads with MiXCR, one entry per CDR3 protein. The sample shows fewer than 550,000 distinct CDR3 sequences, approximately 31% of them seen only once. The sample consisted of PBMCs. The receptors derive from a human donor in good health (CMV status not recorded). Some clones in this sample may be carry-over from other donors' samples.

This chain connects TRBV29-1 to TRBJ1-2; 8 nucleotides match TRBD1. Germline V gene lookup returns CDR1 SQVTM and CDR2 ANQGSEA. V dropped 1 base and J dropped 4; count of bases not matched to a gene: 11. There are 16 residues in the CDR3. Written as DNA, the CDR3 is TGCAGCGTTGAAGTCGGCCTACAGGGGGGGGTCTATGGCTACACCTTC. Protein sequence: CSVEVGLQGGVYGYTF. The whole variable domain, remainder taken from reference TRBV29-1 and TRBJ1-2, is SAVISQKPSRDICQRGTSLTIQCQVDSQVTMMFWYRQQPGQSLTLIATANQGSEATYESGFVIDKFPISRPNLTFSTLTVSNMSPEDSSIYLCSVEVGLQGGVYGYTFGSGTRLTVV.

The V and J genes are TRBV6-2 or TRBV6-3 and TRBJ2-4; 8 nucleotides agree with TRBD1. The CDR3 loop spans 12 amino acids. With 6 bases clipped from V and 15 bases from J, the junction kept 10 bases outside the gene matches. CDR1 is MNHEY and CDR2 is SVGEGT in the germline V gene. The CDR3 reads CASSRHTGGRYF. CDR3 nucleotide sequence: TGTGCCAGCAGCAGACATACAGGGGGACGGTACTTC.

The CDR3 protein is CASSPERGQTEAFF. For the CDR3, the DNA is TGTGCCAGCAGCCCAGAACGGGGGCAAACTGAAGCTTTCTTT. The chain couples TRBV11-2 to TRBJ1-1, with TRBD1 as a possible D gene (6 bases). Trimming took 5 bases from V and 5 from J, leaving 15 bases between them. The CDR3 length is 14 residues. From germline, CDR1 is SGHAT and CDR2 FQNNGV.

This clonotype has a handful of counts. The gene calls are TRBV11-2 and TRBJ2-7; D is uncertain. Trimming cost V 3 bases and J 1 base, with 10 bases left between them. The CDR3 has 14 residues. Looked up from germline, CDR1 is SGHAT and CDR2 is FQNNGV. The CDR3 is CASSLGWASYEQYF. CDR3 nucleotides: TGTGCCAGCAGCTTGGGCTGGGCGTCCTACGAGCAGTACTTC.

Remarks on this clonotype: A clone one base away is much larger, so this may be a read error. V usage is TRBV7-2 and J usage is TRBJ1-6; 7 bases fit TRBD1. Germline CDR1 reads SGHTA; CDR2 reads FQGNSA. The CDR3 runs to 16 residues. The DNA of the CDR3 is TGTGCCAGCAGCCCCGCACCGGGACAGTATAAATCACCCCTCCACTTT. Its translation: CASSPAPGQYKSPLHF. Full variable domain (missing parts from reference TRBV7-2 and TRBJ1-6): GAGVSQSPSNKVTEKGKDVELRCDPISGHTALYWYRQSLGQGLEFLIYFQGNSAPDKSGLPSDRFSAERTGGSVSTLTIQRTQQEDSAVYLCASSPAPGQYKSPLHFGNGTRLTVT.

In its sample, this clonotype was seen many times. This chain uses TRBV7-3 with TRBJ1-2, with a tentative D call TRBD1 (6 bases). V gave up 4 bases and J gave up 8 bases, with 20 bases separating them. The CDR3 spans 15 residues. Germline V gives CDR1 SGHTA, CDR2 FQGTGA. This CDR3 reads CASSSDSFKNGGYTF. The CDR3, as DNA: TGTGCCAGCAGCTCGGACAGCTTCAAAAATGGGGGCTACACCTTC.

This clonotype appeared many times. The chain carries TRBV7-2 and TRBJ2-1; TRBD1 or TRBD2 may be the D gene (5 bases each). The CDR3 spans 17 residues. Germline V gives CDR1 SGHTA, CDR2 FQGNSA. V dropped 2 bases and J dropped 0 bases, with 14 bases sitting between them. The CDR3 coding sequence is TGTGCCAGCAGCTTAAGGGTTGGGGGTTCCTCCTACAATGAGCAGTTCTTC. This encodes CASSLRVGGSSYNEQFF.

The CDR3 loop is CASRPGTSSWATQYF. The DNA of the CDR3 is TGTGCCAGCAGGCCCGGGACTAGTAGTTGGGCGACCCAGTACTTC. The chain combines TRBV12-3 or TRBV12-4 with TRBJ2-5; 8 nucleotides agree with TRBD2. V shed 6 bases, J shed 7 bases, and the junction held 13 bases outside the gene matches. The CDR3 is 15 residues long.